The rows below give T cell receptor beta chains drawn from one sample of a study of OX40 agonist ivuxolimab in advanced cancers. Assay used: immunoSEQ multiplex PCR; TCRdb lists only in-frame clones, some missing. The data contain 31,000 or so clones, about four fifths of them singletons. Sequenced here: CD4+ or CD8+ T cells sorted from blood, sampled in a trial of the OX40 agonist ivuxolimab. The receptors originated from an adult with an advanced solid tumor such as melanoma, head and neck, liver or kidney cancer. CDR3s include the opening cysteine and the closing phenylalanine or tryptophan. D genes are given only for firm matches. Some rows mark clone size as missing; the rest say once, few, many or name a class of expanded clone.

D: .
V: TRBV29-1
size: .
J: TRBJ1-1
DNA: TGCAGCGTCGTGACTGAAACGGGGAGAGCTTTCTTT
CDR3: CSVVTETGRAFF

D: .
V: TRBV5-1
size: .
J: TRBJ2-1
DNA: TGCGCCAGCCTAACCGGGACCTGGGGGGTCAATGAGCAGTTCTTC
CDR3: CASLTGTWGVNEQFF

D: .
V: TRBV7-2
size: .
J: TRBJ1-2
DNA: TGTGCCAGCAGCGCCCGATACTATGGCTACACCTTC
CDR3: CASSARYYGYTF

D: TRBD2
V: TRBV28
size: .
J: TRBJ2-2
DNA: TGTGCCAGCAGCAGAGGGACTAGCGGGCTAAGGGAGCTGTTTTTT
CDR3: CASSRGTSGLRELFF

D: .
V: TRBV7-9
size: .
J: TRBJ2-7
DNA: TGTGCCAGCAGCCAAAACGGGACGGTCGCCTACGAGCAGTACTTC
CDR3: CASSQNGTVAYEQYF

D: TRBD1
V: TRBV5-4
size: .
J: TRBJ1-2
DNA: TGTGCCAGCAGCCAAGATTCGACTTCGACAGGGACTGGCTACACCTTC
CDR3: CASSQDSTSTGTGYTF

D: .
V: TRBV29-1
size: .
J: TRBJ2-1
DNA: TGCAGCTACTCAGGGACTGCCTCCTACAATGAGCAGTTCTTC
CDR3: CSYSGTASYNEQFF

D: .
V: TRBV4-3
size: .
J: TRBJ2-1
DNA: TGCGCCAGCAGCCGCGACCCTTTCGACAATGAGCAGTTCTTC
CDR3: CASSRDPFDNEQFF

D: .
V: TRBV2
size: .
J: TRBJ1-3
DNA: TGTGCCAGCAGTGAAGTGGGCTCTGGAAACACCATATATTTT
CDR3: CASSEVGSGNTIYF

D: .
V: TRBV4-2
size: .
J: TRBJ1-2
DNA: TGTGCCAGCAGCCTCCGTCAGGGCGCGGAGGGCTACACCTTC
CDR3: CASSLRQGAEGYTF

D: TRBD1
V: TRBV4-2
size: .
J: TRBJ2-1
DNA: TGTGCCAGCAGCCGAGACCGGGACAGCTCCTACAATGAGCAGTTCTTC
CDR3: CASSRDRDSSYNEQFF

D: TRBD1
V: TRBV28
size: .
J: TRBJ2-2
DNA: TGTGCCAGCAGCCGACAGGGTTGGTCAGGGGAGCTGTTTTTT
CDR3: CASSRQGWSGELFF

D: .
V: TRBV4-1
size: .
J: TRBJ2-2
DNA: TGCGCCAGCAGCCAAGATCTAGGGGGGGCCGGGGAGCTGTTTTTT
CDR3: CASSQDLGGAGELFF

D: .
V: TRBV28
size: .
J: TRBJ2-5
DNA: TGTGCCAGCACTCGACAGGCCGCGGAGACCCAGTACTTC
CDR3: CASTRQAAETQYF

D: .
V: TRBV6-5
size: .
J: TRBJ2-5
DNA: TGTGCCAGCAGTTACTCTGGCATAAGGGAGACCCAGTACTTC
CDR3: CASSYSGIRETQYF

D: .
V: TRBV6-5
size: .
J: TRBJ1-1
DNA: TGTGCCAGCAGTCGCCCAAGAACGGGTAGCACTGAAGCTTTCTTT
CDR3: CASSRPRTGSTEAFF

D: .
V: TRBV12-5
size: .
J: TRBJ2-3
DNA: TGTGCTAGTGGTTACGGGGAATACGATACGCAGTATTTT
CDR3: CASGYGEYDTQYF

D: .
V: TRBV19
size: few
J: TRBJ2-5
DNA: TGTGCCAGTAGACCCGGGCGGTCTGGGGAGACCCAGTACTTC
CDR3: CASRPGRSGETQYF

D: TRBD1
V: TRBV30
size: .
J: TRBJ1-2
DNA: TGTGCCTGGATTACAGGGGGCTCTGGCTACACCTTC
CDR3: CAWITGGSGYTF

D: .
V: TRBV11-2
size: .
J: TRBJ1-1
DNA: TGTGCCAGCAGCTTACGTCGGGGATTAAACACTGAAGCTTTCTTT
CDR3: CASSLRRGLNTEAFF

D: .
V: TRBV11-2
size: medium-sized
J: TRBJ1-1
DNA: TGTGCCAGCAGCATAGGTCTCAACACTGAAGCTTTCTTT
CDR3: CASSIGLNTEAFF

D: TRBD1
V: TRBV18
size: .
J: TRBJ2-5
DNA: TGTGCCAGCTCACGAGACAGGGACACCCAGTACTTC
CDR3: CASSRDRDTQYF

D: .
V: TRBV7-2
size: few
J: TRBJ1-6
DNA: TGTGCCAGCAGCTTGGACAATGGTTCACCCCTCCACTTT
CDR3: CASSLDNGSPLHF

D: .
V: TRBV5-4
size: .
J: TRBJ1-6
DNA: TGTGCCAGCAGCTTGACTTTAATCCGGGACCCAAATTCACCCCTCCACTTT
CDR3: CASSLTLIRDPNSPLHF

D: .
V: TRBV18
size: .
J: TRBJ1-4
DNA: TGTGCCAGCTCACCCCGGACGTTAAAGGACAATAATGAAAAACTGTTTTTT
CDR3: CASSPRTLKDNNEKLFF

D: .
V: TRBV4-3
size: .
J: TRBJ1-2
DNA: TGCGCCAGCAGCCCCGCCATGCAGGGCCCCAAAGCCGGCGGCTACACCTTC
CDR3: CASSPAMQGPKAGGYTF

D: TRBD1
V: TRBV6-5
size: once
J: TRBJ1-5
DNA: TGTGCCAGCAGGAACCAGGGGGTTAGCAATCAGCCCCAGCATTTT
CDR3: CASRNQGVSNQPQHF

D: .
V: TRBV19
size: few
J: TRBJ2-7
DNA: TGTGCCAGTAGGATCCTGGACGGTTCCTACGAGCAGTACTTC
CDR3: CASRILDGSYEQYF

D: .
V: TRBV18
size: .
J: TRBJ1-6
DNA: TGTGCCAGCTCATCGGGTACGGGGGGGCGAAATTCACCCCTCCACTTT
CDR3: CASSSGTGGRNSPLHF

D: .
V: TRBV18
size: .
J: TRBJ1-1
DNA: TGTGCCAGCTCACTGCAGGCGAACACTGAAGCTTTCTTT
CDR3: CASSLQANTEAFF

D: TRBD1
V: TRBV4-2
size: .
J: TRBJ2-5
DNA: TGTGCCAGCAGCCAATACAGGGGGCGAGAAGAGACCCAGTACTTC
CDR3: CASSQYRGREETQYF

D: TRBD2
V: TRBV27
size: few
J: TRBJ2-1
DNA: TGTGCCAGCCCGATTGGGACTAGCGGGGGAAACAATGAGCAGTTCTTC
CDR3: CASPIGTSGGNNEQFF

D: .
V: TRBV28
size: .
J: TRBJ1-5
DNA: TGTGCCAGCAATGGACAGTATACTCAGCCCCAGCATTTT
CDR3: CASNGQYTQPQHF

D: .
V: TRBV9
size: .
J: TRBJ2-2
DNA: TGTGCCAGCAGCGTAGGGCTAGAGCACAACGGGGAGCTGTTTTTT
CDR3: CASSVGLEHNGELFF

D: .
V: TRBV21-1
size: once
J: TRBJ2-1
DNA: TGTGCCAGCAGCTACCGGGACCTCGACGCCCCCTACAATGAGCAGTTCTTC
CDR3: CASSYRDLDAPYNEQFF

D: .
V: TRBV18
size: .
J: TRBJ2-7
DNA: TGTGCCAGCTCACCAAGCAGGGCAGGCGAGCAGTACTTC
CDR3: CASSPSRAGEQYF

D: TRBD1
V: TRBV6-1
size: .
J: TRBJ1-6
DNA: TGTGCCAGTGCCCCCCGGACAGGGTCTTCATCACCCCTCCACTTT
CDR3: CASAPRTGSSSPLHF

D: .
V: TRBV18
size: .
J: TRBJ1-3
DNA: TGTGCCAGCTCAGCGGAGCTCTCTGGAAACACCATATATTTT
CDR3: CASSAELSGNTIYF

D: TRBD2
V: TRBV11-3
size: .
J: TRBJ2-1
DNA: TGTGCCAGCAGCCCAGGGACTAGCGGGAGTGGGGTTGGTGAGCAGTTCTTC
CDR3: CASSPGTSGSGVGEQFF

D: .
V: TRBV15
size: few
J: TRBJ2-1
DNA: TGTGCCACCGGGGTTGGCTATGAGCAGTTCTTC
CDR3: CATGVGYEQFF

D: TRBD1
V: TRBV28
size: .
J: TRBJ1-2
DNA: TGTGCCAGCAGTCCGGCGGACAGGTCTTACTATGGCTACACCTTC
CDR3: CASSPADRSYYGYTF

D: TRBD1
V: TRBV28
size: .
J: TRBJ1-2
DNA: TGTGCCAGCACCACAGGGGGCTTTGGCTACACCTTC
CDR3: CASTTGGFGYTF

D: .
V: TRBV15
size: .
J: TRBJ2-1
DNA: TGTGCCACCAGCAGAGGGGCAGGGAACGGGTGGGATGAGCAGTTCTTC
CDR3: CATSRGAGNGWDEQFF

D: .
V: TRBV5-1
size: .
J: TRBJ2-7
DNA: TGCGCCAGCAGATTGGATATCAGGGGTTCCTACGAGCAGTACTTC
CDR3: CASRLDIRGSYEQYF

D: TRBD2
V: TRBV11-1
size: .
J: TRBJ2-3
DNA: TGTGCCAGTAGCTTAGGAGGACTAGCGGGGACGCAGTATTTT
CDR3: CASSLGGLAGTQYF

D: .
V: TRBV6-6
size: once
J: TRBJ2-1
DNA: TGTGCCAGCAGTGTACCTCCCTCGGGTGAGCAGTTCTTC
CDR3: CASSVPPSGEQFF

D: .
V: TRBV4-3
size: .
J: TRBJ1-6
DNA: TGCGCCAGCAGCCCTCAGACAAGCGTAATTAATTCACCCCTCCACTTT
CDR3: CASSPQTSVINSPLHF

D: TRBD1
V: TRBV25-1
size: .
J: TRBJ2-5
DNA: TGTGCCAGCAGTGCTAGTATGGGGCAGGGGGATCAAGAGACCCAGTACTTC
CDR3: CASSASMGQGDQETQYF

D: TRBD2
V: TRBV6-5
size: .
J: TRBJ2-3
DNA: TGTGCCAGCAGTCTGGGACTAGCAGACACAGATACGCAGTATTTT
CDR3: CASSLGLADTDTQYF

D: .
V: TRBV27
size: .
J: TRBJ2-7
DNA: TGTGCCAGCAGTTTATTGCCCCTCGGACAGTTTAACGAGCAGTACTTC
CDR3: CASSLLPLGQFNEQYF

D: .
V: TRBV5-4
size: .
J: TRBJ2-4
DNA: TGTGCCAGCAGCCATCGGACGGGCAAAAACATTCAGTACTTC
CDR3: CASSHRTGKNIQYF

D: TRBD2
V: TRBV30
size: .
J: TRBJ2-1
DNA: TGTGCCTGGAGTGTACCGGGACTAGCGGGGGGAAAGCAGTTCTTC
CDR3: CAWSVPGLAGGKQFF

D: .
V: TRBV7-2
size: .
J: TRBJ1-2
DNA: TGTGCCAGCAGTTGGCCGGGGGCAGGCTACACCTTC
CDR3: CASSWPGAGYTF

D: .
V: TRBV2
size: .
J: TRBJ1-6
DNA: TGTGCCAGCAGTTCTGACAGATATAATTCACCCCTCCACTTT
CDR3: CASSSDRYNSPLHF

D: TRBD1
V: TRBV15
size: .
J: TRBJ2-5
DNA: TGTGCCACCAGCAGAGGGGGGACAGGGGGCGCAGAGACCCAGTACTTC
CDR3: CATSRGGTGGAETQYF

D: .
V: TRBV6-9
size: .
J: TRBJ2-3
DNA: TGTGCCAGCAGTTTCTACAGTCTTGATACGCAGTATTTT
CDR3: CASSFYSLDTQYF

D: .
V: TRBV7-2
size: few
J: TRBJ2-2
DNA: TGTGCCAGCAGCTTAACTCTGAACACCGGGGAGCTGTTTTTT
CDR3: CASSLTLNTGELFF